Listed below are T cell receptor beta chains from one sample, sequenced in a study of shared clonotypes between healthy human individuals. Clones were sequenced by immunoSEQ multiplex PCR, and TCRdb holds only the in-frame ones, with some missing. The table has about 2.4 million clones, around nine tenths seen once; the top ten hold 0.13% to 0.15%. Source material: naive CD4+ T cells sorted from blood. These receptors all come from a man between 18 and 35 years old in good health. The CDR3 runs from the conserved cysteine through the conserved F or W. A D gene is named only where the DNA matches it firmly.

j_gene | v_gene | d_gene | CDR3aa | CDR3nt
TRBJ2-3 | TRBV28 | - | CASSPPYGSGTDTQYF | TGTGCCAGCAGTCCCCCTTACGGGAGTGGCACAGATACGCAGTATTTT
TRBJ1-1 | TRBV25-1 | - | CASSDPGVGNTEAFF | TGTGCCAGCAGTGATCCAGGGGTAGGGAACACTGAAGCTTTCTTT
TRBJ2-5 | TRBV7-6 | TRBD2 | CASSPTSGAKETQYF | TGTGCCAGCAGCCCGACTAGCGGGGCTAAAGAGACCCAGTACTTC
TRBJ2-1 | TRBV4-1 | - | CASSHVGVNEQFF | TGCGCCAGCAGCCACGTTGGGGTCAATGAGCAGTTCTTC
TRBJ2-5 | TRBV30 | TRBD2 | CAWEQAGSLQETQYF | TGTGCCTGGGAACAAGCGGGGAGCCTTCAAGAGACCCAGTACTTC
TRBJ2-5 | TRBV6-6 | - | CASSYSPGMISETQYF | TGTGCCAGCAGTTACTCACCGGGGATGATATCAGAGACCCAGTACTTC
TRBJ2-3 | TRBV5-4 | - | CASSSRRASTDTQYF | TGTGCCAGCAGCTCTCGGAGAGCTAGCACAGATACGCAGTATTTT
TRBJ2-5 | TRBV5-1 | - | CASSFLETQYF | TGCGCCAGCAGCTTTTTGGAGACCCAGTACTTC
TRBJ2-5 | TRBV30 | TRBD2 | CASRTSGSGETQYF | TGTGCCAGTAGGACTAGCGGGAGTGGGGAGACCCAGTACTTC
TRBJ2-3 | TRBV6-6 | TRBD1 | CASSPLGQGRTDTQYF | TGTGCCAGCAGCCCGCTCGGACAGGGACGGACAGATACGCAGTATTTT
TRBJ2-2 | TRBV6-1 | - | CASRTLANTGELFF | TGTGCCAGCAGGACCCTCGCGAACACCGGGGAGCTGTTTTTT
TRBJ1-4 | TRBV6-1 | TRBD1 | CASNRGEEKLFF | TGTGCCAGTAACAGGGGCGAGGAAAAACTGTTTTTT
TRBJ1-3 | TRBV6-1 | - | CASRLTVNSGNTIYF | TGTGCCAGCAGATTGACAGTCAACTCTGGAAACACCATATATTTT
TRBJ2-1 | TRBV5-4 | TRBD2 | CASSSGLAGRNEQFF | TGTGCCAGCAGCTCGGGACTAGCGGGGCGCAATGAGCAGTTCTTC
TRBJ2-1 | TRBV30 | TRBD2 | CAHTGGDRFAQFF | TGTGCCCACACGGGGGGGGATAGGTTTGCGCAGTTCTTC
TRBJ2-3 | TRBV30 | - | CAWSPQEGSDTQYF | TGTGCCTGGAGTCCCCAGGAGGGGTCTGATACGCAGTATTTT